The 15 T cell receptor beta chains presented below share a single source sample, sequenced in a study of T-cell memory formation after mild COVID-19. TCRdb ran MiXCR on the 5' RACE reads and lists one entry per CDR3 protein. This sample has 530,000 or so distinct CDR3 sequences, with approximately 15% found just once. The sample consisted of PBMCs or a T cell subset sorted from them (not recorded which). The source of these receptors is an adult woman who had mild COVID-19 (a few samples of this study predate the infection). Cell type and time point are not known.

This clonotype was seen repeatedly, ten times or more. V usage is TRBV7-9 and J usage is TRBJ2-6, with a tentative D call TRBD1 (6 bases). The CDR3 has 18 amino acids. Germline CDR1 SEHNR, CDR2 FQNEAQ (reference sequence). V lost 5 bases and J lost 0, with 17 bases in between. This CDR3 is CASSQRQVLYSGANVLTF. The DNA of the CDR3 is TGTGCCAGCAGCCAGAGACAGGTCCTCTACTCTGGGGCCAACGTCCTGACTTTC. Full variable domain (missing parts from reference TRBV7-9 and TRBJ2-6): DTGVSQNPRHKITKRGQNVTFRCDPISEHNRLYWYRQTLGQGPEFLTYFQNEAQLEKSRLLSDRFSAERPKGSFSTLEIQRTEQGDSAMYLCASSQRQVLYSGANVLTFGAGSRLTVL.

The chain combines TRBV4-1 with TRBJ2-6; no definite D call. The ends were cut back, 6 bases at V and 1 base at J, with 7 bases in the middle. Per germline, CDR1 MGHRA and CDR2 YSYEKL. The CDR3 covers 14 residues. This CDR3 reads CASSEWSGANVLTF. The CDR3 coding sequence is TGCGCCAGCAGTGAATGGTCTGGGGCCAACGTCCTGACTTTC.

The chain carries TRBV7-2 and TRBJ2-7, with 9 bases that match TRBD1. J gave up 2 bases and V 4 bases, and 9 bases lay outside the gene matches. The CDR3 contains 16 residues. Germline CDR1 is SGHTA and CDR2 is FQGNSA. The CDR3 spells CASSSSSGTGPYEQYF. In nucleotides, the CDR3 is TGTGCCAGCAGCTCATCTAGTGGGACAGGGCCCTACGAGCAGTACTTC.

This clonotype was counted between two and nine times. V and J are TRBV20-1 and TRBJ1-1; D not resolved. Between the trimmed V and J ends, which lost 3 bases and 4 bases, there was a span of 18 bases. There are 15 residues in the CDR3. Germline CDR1 DFQATT, CDR2 SNEGSKA (reference sequence). CDR3 bases: TGCAGTGCTAGGGAACAACTGGGGTGGATCACTGAAGCTTTCTTT. It is translated as CSAREQLGWITEAFF.

The chain employs TRBV3-1 and TRBJ1-5; the D gene is possibly TRBD1 (5 bases). V was clipped by 2 bases and J by 3 bases, with 11 bases between them. The germline gives CDR1 LGHDT, CDR2 YNNKEL (reference sequence). This CDR3 spans 15 amino acids. For the CDR3, the DNA is TGTGCCAGCAGCCAAACTCGGACATCCAATCAGCCCCAGCATTTT. It yields the protein CASSQTRTSNQPQHF.

This chain uses TRBV24-1 with TRBJ2-4, with D possibly TRBD2 on 5 matching bases. The V and J ends lost 3 bases and 4 bases respectively, with 12 bases between them. Looked up from germline, CDR1 is KGHDR and CDR2 is SFDVKD. The CDR3 covers 15 residues. CDR3 region: CATSDLRTGKNIQYF. In DNA, the CDR3 is TGTGCCACCAGTGATCTAAGGACGGGGAAAAACATTCAGTACTTC.

This clonotype was recorded a few times. The chain recombines TRBV12-3 or TRBV12-4 with TRBJ2-3, with D maybe TRBD1 (6 bases). This CDR3 is built from 15 residues. V was pared by 7 bases and J by 6 bases, with 20 bases between. CDR3: CASKLGGSGLDTQYF. CDR3 in DNA: TGTGCCAGCAAACTAGGGGGAAGTGGTCTTGATACGCAGTATTTT.

J is TRBJ1-2 and V is TRBV6-6; D not certain. Looked up from germline, CDR1 is MNHNY and CDR2 is SVGAGI (reference sequence). Trimming left V 0 bases short and J 4 bases short, with 9 bases between. This CDR3 has 14 residues. The CDR3 loop reads CASSYSGSLYGYTF. In nucleotides, the CDR3 is TGTGCCAGCAGTTACTCAGGCAGTCTCTATGGCTACACCTTC.

The CDR3 bases are TGCGCCAGCAGACCGGGACAGGGTTTGGATACGCAGTATTTT. It specifies CASRPGQGLDTQYF. The chain links TRBV5-1 to TRBJ2-3; 9 bases line up with TRBD1. This CDR3 region has 14 residues. Germline assignment: CDR1 SGHRS and CDR2 YFSETQ. J lost 6 bases, V lost 5 bases, and 7 bases had no gene match. Variable domain in full (rest from reference TRBV5-1 and TRBJ2-3): KAGVTQTPRYLIKTRGQQVTLSCSPISGHRSVSWYQQTPGQGLQFLFEYFSETQRNKGNFPGRFSGRQFSNSRSEMNVSTLELGDSALYLCASRPGQGLDTQYFGPGTRLTVL.

A few counts support this clonotype. The rearrangement links TRBV7-9 to TRBJ2-1; D might be TRBD2 (5 bases). Germline CDR1 SEHNR, CDR2 FQNEAQ (reference sequence). V was cut by 0 bases and J by 0 bases, with 9 bases left in between. The CDR3 extends over 16 amino acids. The CDR3: CASSLASDRSYNEQFF. Here the CDR3 DNA reads TGTGCCAGCAGCTTAGCTAGCGATCGCTCCTACAATGAGCAGTTCTTC.

This clonotype was recorded a few times. The V gene is TRBV3-1, the J gene TRBJ2-7, with D possibly TRBD1 on 5 matching bases. Trimming cost V 1 base and J 5 bases, with 9 bases left between them. The V gene's germline CDR1 is LGHDT and CDR2 YNNKEL (reference sequence). The CDR3 loop spans 13 amino acids. This CDR3 reads CASSQALRDEQYF. CDR3 in DNA: TGTGCCAGCAGCCAAGCCCTCAGGGACGAGCAGTACTTC.

CDR3 DNA sequence: TGCAGTGCTTTGTTTCAAGCGGGATTAAATGAGCAGTTCTTC. It specifies CSALFQAGLNEQFF. The chain has TRBV20-1 and TRBJ2-1; 7 nucleotides match TRBD2. Trimming took 5 bases from V and 7 from J; bases not matched to a gene: 11. Germline assignment: CDR1 DFQATT and CDR2 SNEGSKA (reference sequence). CDR3 length: 14 amino acids.

The sample holds many counts of this clonotype. The V gene is TRBV20-1, the J gene TRBJ2-1; 14 nucleotides align to TRBD2. The germline gives CDR1 DFQATT, CDR2 SNEGSKA (reference sequence). V shed 1 base and J 6 bases; nucleotides not matched to a gene: 8. CDR3 length: 17 amino acids. The CDR3 coding sequence is TGCAGTGCTAGAGTGGGGACTAGCGGGAGAGGGGGCAATGAGCAGTTCTTC. Protein product: CSARVGTSGRGGNEQFF.

This clonotype turned up a few times. As DNA, the CDR3 is TGTGCCACCAGTGATTTGGGGCTAGCGGGGGGGAATGAGCAGTTCTTC. Residues: CATSDLGLAGGNEQFF. The chain combines TRBV24-1 with TRBJ2-1, with 12 positions matching TRBD2. Germline V CDR1 and CDR2: KGHDR, SFDVKD. V trimming: 0 bases; J trimming: 7 bases; junction bases outside the gene matches: 3. This CDR3 region has 16 residues.

This clonotype came up once. Written as DNA, the CDR3 is TGTGCCAGCAGCCCCATAGCGGGGCCGGATACGCAGTATTTT. The encoded protein is CASSPIAGPDTQYF. V gene TRBV7-3 combines with J gene TRBJ2-3, with 8 bases fitting TRBD2. CDR3 size: 14 residues. The V segment lost 5 bases and the J segment 6 bases; nucleotides outside the gene matches: 7. Germline V lookup: CDR1 SGHTA, CDR2 FQGTGA.